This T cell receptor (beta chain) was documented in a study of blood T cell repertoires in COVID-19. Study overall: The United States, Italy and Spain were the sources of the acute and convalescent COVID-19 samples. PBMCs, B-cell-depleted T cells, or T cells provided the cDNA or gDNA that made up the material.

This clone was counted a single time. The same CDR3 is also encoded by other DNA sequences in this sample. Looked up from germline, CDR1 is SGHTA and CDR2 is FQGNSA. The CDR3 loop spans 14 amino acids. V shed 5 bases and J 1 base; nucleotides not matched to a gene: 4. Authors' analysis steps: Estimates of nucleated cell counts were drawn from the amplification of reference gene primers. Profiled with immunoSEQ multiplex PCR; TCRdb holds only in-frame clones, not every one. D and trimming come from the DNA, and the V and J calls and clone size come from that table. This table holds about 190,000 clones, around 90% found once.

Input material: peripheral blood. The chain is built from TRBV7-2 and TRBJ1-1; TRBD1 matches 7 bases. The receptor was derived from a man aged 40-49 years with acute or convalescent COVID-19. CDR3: CASSPRTGNTEAFF. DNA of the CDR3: TGTGCCAGCAGCCCCCGGACAGGGAACACTGAAGCTTTCTTT. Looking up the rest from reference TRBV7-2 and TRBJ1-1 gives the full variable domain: GAGVSQSPSNKVTEKGKDVELRCDPISGHTALYWYRQSLGQGLEFLIYFQGNSAPDKSGLPSDRFSAERTGGSVSTLTIQRTQQEDSAVYLCASSPRTGNTEAFFGQGTRLTVV.